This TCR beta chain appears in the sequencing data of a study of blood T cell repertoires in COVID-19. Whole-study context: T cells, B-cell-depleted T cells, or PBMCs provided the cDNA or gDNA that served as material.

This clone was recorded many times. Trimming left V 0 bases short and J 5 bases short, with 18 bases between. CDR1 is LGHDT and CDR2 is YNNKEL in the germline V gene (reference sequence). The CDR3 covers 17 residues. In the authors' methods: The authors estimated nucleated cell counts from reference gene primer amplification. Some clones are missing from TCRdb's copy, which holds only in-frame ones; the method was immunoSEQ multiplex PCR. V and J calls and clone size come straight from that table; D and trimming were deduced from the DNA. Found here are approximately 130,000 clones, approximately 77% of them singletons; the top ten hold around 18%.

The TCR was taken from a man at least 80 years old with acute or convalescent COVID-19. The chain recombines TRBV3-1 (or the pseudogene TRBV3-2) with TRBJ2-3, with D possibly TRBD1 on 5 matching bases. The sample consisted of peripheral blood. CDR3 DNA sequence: TGTGCCAGCAGCCAAGATTCCTGGGCAGGGAAAGAAGATACGCAGTATTTT. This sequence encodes CASSQDSWAGKEDTQYF.